This TCR beta chain appears in the sequencing data of a study of T cell responses to AZD1222 COVID-19 vaccine. Whole-study findings and limits: There were vaccine-associated CD4 TCRs across spike, dominant at 160-218 and 743-854. The study identified only a handful of AZD1222 recipients as seropositive at baseline. Repertoires were collected only later (after the peak T cell response had occurred). The reported proportion of spike-specific TCRs targeting unmutated variant regions was nearly half.

With regard to this clone: Its antigen remains unknown.

Germline assignment: CDR1 MNHEY and CDR2 SMNVEV (reference sequence). Trimming pared 6 bases from V and 8 bases from J, leaving 19 bases between. The length of the CDR3 is 14 residues. Repertoires were generated with immunoSEQ multiplex PCR, while TCRdb's copy carries only in-frame clones and drops some. The table has 95,000 to 120,000 clones, about nine tenths seen once; the top ten hold about 3%. The chain links TRBV27 to TRBJ1-2, with a weak D call TRBD1 (5 bases). The source of this sequence is an adult in good health. The specimen comprised peripheral blood, sampled on day 0 of MenACWY control vaccination. This CDR3 reads CASSPGGGVGGYTF. CDR3 coding DNA: TGTGCCAGCAGCCCGGGTGGGGGGGTAGGAGGCTACACCTTC.